This TCR beta chain came from a study of T cell responses to AZD1222 COVID-19 vaccine. Study context: Pooling covered second doses at about 4 or about 12 weeks.

Libraries were prepared by immunoSEQ multiplex PCR; TCRdb keeps only in-frame clonotypes and omits some of them. The sample has about 98,000 clones, around 82% seen once. As for this clone: The antigen remains undetermined.

The CDR3 length is 16 residues. CDR1 and CDR2 from the germline V gene are LGHNA and YNFKEQ. V lost 1 base and J lost 0, with 13 bases in between. Notes on the study in general: Clonal diversity was possibly underestimated; the donors were predominantly white British and more often female. Sampled repertoires all dated from after the peak T cell response.

This TCR was recovered from an adult in good health. The rearrangement uses TRBV4-2 and TRBJ2-7; no definite D call. The sample here was peripheral blood, taken on day 0 of AZD1222 vaccination. CDR3 sequence (DNA): TGTGCCAGCAGCCAAGGGCGAAGAGGTGTCTCCTACGAGCAGTACTTC. It encodes CASSQGRRGVSYEQYF.